This T cell receptor (beta chain) was sequenced for a study of lymphopenia after photon versus proton radiotherapy. Study-level findings and limits: Post-nadir diversity loss with photons came from oligoclonal expansion, particularly CD8+ Temra cells. Under photons, naive T cells and diversity fell while effector/memory populations rose. Better survival with proton therapy was suggested as possible, not demonstrated.

With respect to this clone: Its antigen remains unknown.

This table comes from immunoSEQ multiplex PCR, and its TCRdb copy is limited to in-frame clones, with some not included. The profile shows 55,000 to 70,000 clones, around 87% of them singletons. Germline V CDR1 and CDR2: ENHRY, SYGVKD. Losses at the gene ends were 3 bases for V and 6 bases for J; bases not matched to a gene: 10. The CDR3 has 16 residues. V and J are TRBV10-3 and TRBJ2-3, with 9 positions matching TRBD2. This TCR came from a man aged 80 or over with esophageal cancer. Here the sequenced sample was peripheral blood, taken from a patient treated with proton-based radiotherapy. The CDR3 here is CAISDLGREGHDTQYF. CDR3 sequence (DNA): TGTGCCATCAGTGATCTCGGGCGGGAGGGCCACGATACGCAGTATTTT.